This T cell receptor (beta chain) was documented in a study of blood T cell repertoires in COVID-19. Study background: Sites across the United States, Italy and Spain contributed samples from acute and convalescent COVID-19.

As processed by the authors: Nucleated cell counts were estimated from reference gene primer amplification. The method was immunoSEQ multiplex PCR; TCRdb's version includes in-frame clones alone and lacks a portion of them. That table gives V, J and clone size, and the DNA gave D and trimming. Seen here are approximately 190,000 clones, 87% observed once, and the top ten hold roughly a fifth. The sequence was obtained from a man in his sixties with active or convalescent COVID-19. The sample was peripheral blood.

This CDR3 reads CASSGTGAGANVLTF. As DNA, the CDR3 is TGCGCCAGCAGCGGGACAGGGGCTGGGGCCAACGTCCTGACTTTC. The chain carries TRBV5-1 and TRBJ2-6; TRBD1 aligns across 10 bases. The CDR3 spans 15 residues. After removal of 4 bases from V and 2 bases from J, the junction contained 0 bases not matched to a gene. CDR1 SGHRS and CDR2 YFSETQ come from the germline V gene.